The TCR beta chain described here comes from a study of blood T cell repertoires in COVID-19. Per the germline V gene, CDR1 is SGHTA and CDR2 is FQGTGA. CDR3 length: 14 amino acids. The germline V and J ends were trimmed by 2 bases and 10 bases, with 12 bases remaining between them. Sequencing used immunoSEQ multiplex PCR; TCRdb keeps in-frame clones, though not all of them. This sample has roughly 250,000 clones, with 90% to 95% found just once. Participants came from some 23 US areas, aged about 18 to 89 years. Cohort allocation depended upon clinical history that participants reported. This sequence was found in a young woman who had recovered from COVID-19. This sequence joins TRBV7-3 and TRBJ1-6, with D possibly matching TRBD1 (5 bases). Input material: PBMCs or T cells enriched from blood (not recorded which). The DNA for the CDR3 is TGTGCCAGCAGCTTATCGGGGGTTAACTCACCCCTCCACTTT. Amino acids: CASSLSGVNSPLHF.